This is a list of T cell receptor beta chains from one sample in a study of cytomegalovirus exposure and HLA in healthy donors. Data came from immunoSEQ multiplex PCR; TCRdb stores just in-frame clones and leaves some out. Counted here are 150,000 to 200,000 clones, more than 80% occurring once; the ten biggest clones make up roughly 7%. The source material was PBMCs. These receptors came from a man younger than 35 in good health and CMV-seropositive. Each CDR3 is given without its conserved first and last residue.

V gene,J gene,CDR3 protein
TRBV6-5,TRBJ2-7,ASSYLTPGGPHEQY
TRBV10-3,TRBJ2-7,AIRTAEYEQY
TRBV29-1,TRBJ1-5,SVSGQTSGQPQH
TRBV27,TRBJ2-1,ASSLKGLAVYNEQF
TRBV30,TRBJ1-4,AWSRGDEKLF
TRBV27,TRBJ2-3,ASSLTRDTQY
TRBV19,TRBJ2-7,ASRSGTGSYEQY
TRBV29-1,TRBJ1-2,SVEGRADYGYT
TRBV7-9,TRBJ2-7,ASSSWTGLYEQY
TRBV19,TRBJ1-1,ASIDSNTEAF
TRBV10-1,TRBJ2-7,AVTGQSYEQY
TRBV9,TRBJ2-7,ASSVGTSGHYEQY
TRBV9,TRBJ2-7,ASSVFRERGEQY
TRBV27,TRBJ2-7,ASSRYRVNEQY
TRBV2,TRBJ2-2,ASSRNRENTGELF
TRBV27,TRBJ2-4,ASSRTSGRAGTKNIQY
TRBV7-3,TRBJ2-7,ASSLKGASSYEQY
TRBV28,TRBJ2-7,ASSFGSYEQY
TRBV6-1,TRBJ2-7,ASTGTYEQY
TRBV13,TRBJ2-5,ASSSGLEDGTQY
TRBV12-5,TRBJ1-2,ASGLNPVFGYT
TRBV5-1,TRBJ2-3,ASSVGPGSPDTQY
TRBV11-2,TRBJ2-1,ASTRGAEQF
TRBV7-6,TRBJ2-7,ASSLAPLAYEQY
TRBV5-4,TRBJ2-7,ASSPSVAGGPAYEQY
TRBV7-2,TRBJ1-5,ASSEGAGNQPQH
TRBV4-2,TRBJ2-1,ASSHDDRGAGDYNEQF
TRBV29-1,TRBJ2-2,SVAGTGGTGELF
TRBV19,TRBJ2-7,ASSIGGYDYEQY
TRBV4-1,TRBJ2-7,ASSPGSSGSSYEQY
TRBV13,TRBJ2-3,ASSLARGLDGRQY
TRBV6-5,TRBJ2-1,ASSYRPARGNEQF
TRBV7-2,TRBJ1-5,ASSLGPTGGGQPQH
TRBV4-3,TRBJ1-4,ASSLSRGINEKLF
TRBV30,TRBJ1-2,AWSPGIGDSNYGYT